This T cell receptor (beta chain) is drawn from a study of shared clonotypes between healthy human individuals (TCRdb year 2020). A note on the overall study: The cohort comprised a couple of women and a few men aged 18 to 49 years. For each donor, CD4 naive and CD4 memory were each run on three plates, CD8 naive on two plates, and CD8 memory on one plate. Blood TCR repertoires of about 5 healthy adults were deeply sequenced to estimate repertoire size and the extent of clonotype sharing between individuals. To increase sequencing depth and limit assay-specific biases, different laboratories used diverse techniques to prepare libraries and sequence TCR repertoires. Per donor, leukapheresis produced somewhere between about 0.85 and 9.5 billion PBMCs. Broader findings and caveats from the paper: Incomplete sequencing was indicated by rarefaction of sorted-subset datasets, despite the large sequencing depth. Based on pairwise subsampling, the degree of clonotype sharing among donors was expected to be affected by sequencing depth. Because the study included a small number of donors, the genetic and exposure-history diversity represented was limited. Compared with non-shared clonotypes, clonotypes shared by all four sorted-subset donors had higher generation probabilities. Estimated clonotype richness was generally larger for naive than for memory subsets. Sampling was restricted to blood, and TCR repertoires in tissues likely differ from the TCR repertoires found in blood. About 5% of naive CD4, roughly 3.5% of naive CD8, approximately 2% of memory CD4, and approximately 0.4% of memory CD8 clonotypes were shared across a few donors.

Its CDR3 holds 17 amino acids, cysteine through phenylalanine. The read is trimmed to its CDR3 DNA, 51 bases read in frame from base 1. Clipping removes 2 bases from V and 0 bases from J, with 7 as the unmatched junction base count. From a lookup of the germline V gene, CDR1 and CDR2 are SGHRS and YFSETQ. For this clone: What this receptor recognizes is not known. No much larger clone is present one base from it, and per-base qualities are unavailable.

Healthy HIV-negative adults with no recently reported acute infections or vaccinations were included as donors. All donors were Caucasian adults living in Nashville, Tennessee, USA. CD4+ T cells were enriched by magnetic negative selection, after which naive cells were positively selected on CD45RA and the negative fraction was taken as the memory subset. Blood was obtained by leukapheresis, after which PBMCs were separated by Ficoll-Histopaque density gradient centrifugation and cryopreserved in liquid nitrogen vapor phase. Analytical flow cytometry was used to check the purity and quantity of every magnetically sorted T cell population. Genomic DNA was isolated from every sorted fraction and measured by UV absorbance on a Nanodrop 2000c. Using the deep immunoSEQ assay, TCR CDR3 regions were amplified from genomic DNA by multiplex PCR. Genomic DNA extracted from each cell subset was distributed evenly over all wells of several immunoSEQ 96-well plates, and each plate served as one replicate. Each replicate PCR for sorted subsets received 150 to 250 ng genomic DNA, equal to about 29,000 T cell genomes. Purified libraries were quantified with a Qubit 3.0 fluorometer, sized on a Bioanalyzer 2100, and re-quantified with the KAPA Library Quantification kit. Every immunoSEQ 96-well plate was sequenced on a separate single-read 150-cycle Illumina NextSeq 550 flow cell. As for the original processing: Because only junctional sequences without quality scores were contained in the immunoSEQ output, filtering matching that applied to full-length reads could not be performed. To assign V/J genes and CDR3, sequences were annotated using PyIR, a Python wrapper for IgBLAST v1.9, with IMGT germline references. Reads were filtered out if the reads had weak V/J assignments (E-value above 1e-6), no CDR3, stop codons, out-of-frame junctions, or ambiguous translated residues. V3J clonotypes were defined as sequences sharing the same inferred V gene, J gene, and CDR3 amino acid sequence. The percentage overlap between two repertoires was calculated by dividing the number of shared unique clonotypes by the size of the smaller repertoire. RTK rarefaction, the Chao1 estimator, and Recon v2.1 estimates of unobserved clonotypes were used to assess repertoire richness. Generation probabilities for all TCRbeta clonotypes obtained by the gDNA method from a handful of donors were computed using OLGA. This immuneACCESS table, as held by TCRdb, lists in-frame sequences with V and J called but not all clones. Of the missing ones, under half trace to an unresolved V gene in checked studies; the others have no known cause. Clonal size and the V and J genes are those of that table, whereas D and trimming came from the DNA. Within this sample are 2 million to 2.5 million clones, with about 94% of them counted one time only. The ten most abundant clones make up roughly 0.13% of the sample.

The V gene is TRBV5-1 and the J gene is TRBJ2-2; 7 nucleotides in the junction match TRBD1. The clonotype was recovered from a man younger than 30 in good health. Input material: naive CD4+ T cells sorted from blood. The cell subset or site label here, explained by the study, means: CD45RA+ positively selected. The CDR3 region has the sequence CASSLDRQGSNTGELFF. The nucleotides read TGCGCCAGCAGCTTAGATCGACAGGGTTCGAACACCGGGGAGCTGTTTTTT.